This record covers a single T cell receptor (beta chain). Its antigen is not known. The data are from a study of T cells in Graves' hyperthyroidism and ophthalmopathy. Regarding the study as a whole: Most thyroid clonotypes with frequency above 0.001 were detected in blood.

Per the germline V gene, CDR1 is SNHLY and CDR2 is FYNNEI. There are 17 residues in the CDR3. V shed 5 bases and J 2 bases; nucleotides not matched to a gene: 8. Exclusion of a patient resulted from uncontrolled infection, other autoimmune disease, pregnancy or lactation. Template material for amplifying TCR beta CDR3 regions consisted of RNA transcripts. The HTBI set primed first-round TCR CDR3 RT-PCR. TCRdb ran MiXCR on the multiplex PCR reads and lists one entry per CDR3 protein. The repertoire holds 90,000 to 120,000 distinct CDR3 sequences, with approximately 16% as singletons. Material for sequencing was blood. The clonotype comes from a woman aged 50 to 60 with Graves' hyperthyroidism. The chain joins TRBV2 to TRBJ2-3; 12 positions agree with TRBD2. CDR3 in DNA: TGTGCCAGCAGTACCCCGGGACTAGCGGGCCTCACAGATACGCAGTATTTT. Translating it yields CASSTPGLAGLTDTQYF.